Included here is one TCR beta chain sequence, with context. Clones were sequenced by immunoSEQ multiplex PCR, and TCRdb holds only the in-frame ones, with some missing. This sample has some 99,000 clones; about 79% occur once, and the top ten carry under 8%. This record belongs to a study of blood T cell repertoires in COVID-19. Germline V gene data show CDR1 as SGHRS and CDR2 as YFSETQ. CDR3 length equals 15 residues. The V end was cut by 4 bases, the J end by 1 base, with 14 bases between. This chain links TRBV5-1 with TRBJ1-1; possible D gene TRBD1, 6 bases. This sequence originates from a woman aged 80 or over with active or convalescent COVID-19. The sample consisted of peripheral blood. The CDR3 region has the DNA TGCGCCAGCAGCGTGTTACAGGGAAAGAACACTGAAGCTTTCTTT. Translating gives CASSVLQGKNTEAFF.